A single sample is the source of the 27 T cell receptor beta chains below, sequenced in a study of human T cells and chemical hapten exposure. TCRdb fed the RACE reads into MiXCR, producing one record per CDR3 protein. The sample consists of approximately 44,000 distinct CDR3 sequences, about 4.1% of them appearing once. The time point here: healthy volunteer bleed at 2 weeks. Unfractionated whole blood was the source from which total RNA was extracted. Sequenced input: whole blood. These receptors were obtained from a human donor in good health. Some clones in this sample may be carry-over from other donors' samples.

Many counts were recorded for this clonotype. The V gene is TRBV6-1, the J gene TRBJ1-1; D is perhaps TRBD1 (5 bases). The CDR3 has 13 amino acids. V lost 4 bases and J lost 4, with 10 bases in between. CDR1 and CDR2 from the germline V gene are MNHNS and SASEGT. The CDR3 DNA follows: TGTGCCAGCAGTGTAAAGGGGATCACTGAAGCTTTCTTT. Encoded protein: CASSVKGITEAFF.

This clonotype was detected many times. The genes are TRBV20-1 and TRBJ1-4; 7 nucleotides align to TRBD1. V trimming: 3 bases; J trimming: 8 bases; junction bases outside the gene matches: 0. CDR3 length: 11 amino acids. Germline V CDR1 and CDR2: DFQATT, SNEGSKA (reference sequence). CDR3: CSARTGEKLFF. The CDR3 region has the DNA TGCAGTGCTAGGACAGGGGAAAAACTGTTTTTT.

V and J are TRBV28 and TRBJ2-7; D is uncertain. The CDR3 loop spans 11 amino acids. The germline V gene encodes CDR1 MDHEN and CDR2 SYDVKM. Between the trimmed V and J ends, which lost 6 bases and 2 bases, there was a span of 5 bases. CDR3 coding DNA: TGTGCCAGCAGCCGCACCTACGAGCAGTACTTC. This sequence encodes CASSRTYEQYF.

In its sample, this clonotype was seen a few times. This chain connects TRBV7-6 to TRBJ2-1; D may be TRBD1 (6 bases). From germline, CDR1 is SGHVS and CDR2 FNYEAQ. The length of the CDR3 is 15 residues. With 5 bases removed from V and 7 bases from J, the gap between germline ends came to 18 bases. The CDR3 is CASSARGESTNEQFF. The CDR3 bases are TGTGCCAGCAGCGCCAGGGGAGAATCGACGAATGAGCAGTTCTTC.

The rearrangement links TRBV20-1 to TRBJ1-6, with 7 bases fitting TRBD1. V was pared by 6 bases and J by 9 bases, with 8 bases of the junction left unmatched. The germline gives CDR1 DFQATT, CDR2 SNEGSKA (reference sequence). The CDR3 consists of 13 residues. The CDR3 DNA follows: TGCAGTGCCGCGGCAGGGGGACCTTCACCCCTCCACTTT. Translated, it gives CSAAAGGPSPLHF.

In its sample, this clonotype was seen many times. CDR3 sequence (DNA): TGTGCCAGCCGAGAAGAAGCTAGCGCTGCCTACGAGCAGTACTTC. This translates into CASREEASAAYEQYF. The chain has TRBV7-8 and TRBJ2-7, with a possible D match to TRBD2 (6 bases). Deletions cut 8 bases from V and 2 bases from J, with 19 bases between. Germline values: CDR1 SGHVS, CDR2 FQNEAQ. The CDR3 runs 15 residues.

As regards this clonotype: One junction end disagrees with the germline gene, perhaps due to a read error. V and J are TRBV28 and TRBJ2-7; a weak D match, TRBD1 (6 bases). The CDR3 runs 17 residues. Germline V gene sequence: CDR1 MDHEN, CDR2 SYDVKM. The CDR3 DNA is TGTGCCGGCAGTTTTTTGGGGGCTCGCAGGACCGCCTACGAGCAGTACTTC. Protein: CAGSFLGARRTAYEQYF.

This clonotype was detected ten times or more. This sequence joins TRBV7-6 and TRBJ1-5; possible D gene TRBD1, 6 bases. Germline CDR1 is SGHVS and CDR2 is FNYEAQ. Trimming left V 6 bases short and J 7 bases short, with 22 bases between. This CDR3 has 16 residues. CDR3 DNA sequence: TGTGCCAGCAGTATAAATCCGGGGGCGCGAAGGCAGCCCCAGCATTTT. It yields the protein CASSINPGARRQPQHF.

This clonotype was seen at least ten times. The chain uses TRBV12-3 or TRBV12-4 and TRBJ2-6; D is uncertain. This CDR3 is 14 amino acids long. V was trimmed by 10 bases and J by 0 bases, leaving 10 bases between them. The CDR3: CATTVRSGANVLTF. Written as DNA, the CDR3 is TGTGCCACCACTGTCCGCTCTGGGGCCAACGTCCTGACTTTC.

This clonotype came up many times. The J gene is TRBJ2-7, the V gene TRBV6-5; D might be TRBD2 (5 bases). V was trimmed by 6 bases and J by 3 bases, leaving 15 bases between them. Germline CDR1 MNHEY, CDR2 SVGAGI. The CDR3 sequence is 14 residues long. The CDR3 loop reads CASRRSGVSYEQYF. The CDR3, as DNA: TGTGCCAGCAGGAGGTCCGGGGTAAGCTACGAGCAGTACTTC.

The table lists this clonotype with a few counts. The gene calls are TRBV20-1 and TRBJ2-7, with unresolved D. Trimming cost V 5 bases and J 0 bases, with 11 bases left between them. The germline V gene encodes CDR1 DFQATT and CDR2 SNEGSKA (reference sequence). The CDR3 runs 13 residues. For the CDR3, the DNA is TGCAGTGCTTGGACGGGTAGCTCCTACGAGCAGTACTTC. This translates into CSAWTGSSYEQYF.

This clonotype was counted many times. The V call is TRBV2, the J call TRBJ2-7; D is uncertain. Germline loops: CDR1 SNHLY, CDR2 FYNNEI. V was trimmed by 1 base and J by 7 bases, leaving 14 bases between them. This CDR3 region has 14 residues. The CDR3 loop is CASSEVHPNREQYF. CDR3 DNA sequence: TGTGCCAGCAGTGAAGTTCACCCGAACAGAGAGCAGTACTTC. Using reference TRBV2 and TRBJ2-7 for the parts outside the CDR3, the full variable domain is EPEVTQTPSHQVTQMGQEVILRCVPISNHLYFYWYRQILGQKVEFLVSFYNNEISEKSEIFDDQFSVERPDGSNFTLKIRSTKLEDSAMYFCASSEVHPNREQYFGPGTRLTVT.

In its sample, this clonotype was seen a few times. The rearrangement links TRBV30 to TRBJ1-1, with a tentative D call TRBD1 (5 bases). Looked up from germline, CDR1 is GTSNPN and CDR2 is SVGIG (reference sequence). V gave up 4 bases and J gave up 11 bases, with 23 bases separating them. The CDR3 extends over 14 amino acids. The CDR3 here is CAWNRDGYGTAAFF. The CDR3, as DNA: TGTGCCTGGAATCGTGACGGATACGGGACTGCCGCTTTCTTT. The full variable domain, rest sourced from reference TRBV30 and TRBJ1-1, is SQTIHQWPATLVQPVGSPLSLECTVEGTSNPNLYWYRQAAGRGLQLLFYSVGIGQISSEVPQNLSASRPQDRQFILSSKKLLLSDSGFYLCAWNRDGYGTAAFFGQGTRLTVV.

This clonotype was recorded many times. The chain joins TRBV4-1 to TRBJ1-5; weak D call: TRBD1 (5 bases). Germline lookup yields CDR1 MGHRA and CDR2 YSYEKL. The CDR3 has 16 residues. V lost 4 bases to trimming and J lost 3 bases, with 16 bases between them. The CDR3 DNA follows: TGCGCCAGCAGCCCTACCCCCGGGACGGCCAATCAGCCCCAGCATTTT. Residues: CASSPTPGTANQPQHF.

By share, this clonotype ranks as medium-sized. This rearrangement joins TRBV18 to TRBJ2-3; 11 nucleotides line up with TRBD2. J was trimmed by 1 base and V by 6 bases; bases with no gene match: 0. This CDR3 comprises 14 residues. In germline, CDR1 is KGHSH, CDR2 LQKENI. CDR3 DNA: TGTGCCAGCTCGGGACTAGCGGGCACAGATACGCAGTATTTT. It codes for CASSGLAGTDTQYF. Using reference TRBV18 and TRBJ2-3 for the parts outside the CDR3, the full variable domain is NAGVMQNPRHLVRRRGQEARLRCSPMKGHSHVYWYRQLPEEGLKFMVYLQKENIIDESGMPKERFSAEFPKEGPSILRIQQVVRGDSAAYFCASSGLAGTDTQYFGPGTRLTVL.

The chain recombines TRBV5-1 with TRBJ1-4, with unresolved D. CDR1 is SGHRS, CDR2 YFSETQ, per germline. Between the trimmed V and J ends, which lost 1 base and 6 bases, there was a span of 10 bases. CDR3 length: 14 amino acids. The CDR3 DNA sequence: TGCGCCAGCAGCTTGCTCCCTGCGGATGAAAAACTGTTTTTT. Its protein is CASSLLPADEKLFF.

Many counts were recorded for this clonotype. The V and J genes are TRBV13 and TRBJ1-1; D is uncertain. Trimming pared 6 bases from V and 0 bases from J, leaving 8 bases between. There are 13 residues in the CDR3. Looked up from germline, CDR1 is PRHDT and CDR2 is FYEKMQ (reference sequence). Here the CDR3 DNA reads TGTGCCAGCAGGGTACAGTTGAACACTGAAGCTTTCTTT. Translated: CASRVQLNTEAFF.

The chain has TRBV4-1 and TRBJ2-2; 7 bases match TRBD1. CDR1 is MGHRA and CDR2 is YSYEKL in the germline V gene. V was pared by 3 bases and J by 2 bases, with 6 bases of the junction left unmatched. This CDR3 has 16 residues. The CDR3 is CASSQMGQTNTGELFF. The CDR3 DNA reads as TGCGCCAGCAGCCAGATGGGACAGACAAACACCGGGGAGCTGTTTTTT.

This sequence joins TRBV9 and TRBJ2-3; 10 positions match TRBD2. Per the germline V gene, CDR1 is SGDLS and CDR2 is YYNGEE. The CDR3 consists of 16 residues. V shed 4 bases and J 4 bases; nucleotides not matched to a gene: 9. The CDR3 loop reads CASSSGTSEYADTQYF. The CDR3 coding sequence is TGTGCCAGCAGCTCGGGGACTAGCGAGTACGCAGATACGCAGTATTTT.

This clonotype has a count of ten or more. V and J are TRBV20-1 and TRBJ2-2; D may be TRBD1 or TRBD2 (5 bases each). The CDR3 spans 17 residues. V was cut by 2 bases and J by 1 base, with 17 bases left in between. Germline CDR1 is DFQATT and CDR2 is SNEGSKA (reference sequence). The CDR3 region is CSARSSGTVWNTGELFF. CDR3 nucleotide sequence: TGCAGTGCTAGATCGTCAGGGACGGTGTGGAACACCGGGGAGCTGTTTTTT.

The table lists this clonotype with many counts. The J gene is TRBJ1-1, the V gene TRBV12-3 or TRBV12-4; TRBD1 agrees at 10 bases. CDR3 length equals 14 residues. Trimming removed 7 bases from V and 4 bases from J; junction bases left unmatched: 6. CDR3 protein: CASTWGQGFTEAFF. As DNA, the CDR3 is TGTGCCAGCACCTGGGGACAGGGGTTCACTGAAGCTTTCTTT.

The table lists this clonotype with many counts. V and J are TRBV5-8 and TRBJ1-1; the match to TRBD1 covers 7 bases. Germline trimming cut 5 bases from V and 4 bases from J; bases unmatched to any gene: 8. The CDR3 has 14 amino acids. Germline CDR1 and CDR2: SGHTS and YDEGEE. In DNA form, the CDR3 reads TGTGCCAGCAGACGCATCCGACAGGGCACTGAAGCTTTCTTT. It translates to CASRRIRQGTEAFF.

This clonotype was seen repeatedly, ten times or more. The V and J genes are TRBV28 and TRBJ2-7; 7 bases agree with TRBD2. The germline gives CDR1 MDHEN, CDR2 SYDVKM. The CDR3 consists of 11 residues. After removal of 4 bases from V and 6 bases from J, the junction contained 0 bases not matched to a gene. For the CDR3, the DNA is TGTGCCAGCAGTTGGGGGGGCGAGCAGTACTTC. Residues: CASSWGGEQYF.

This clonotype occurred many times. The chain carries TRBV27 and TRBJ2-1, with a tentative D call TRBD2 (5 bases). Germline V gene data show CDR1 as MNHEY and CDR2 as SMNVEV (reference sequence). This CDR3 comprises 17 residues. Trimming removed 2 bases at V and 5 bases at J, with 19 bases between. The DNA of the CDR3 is TGTGCCAGCAGTTTAAGGTCCATAGCGTCATGGGACAATGAGCAGTTCTTC. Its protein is CASSLRSIASWDNEQFF.

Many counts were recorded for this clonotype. The CDR3 spells CASSSPSWDTQYF. The CDR3 DNA sequence: TGTGCCAGCAGCTCCCCTTCGTGGGATACGCAGTATTTT. The rearrangement uses TRBV7-9 and TRBJ2-3; D gene ambiguous. Germline CDR1 is SEHNR and CDR2 is FQNEAQ (reference sequence). There are 13 residues in the CDR3. The ends were cut back, 4 bases at V and 6 bases at J, with 11 bases in the middle. The variable domain in full, completed from reference TRBV7-9 and TRBJ2-3, reads DTGVSQNPRHKITKRGQNVTFRCDPISEHNRLYWYRQTLGQGPEFLTYFQNEAQLEKSRLLSDRFSAERPKGSFSTLEIQRTEQGDSAMYLCASSSPSWDTQYFGPGTRLTVL.

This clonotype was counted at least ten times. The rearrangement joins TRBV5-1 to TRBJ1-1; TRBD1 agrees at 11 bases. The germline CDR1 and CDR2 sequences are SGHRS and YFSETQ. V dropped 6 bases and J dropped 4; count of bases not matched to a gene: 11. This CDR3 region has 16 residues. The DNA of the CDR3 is TGCGCCAGCAAACGCGGACAGGGGGCTCAGGGCACTGAAGCTTTCTTT. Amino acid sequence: CASKRGQGAQGTEAFF. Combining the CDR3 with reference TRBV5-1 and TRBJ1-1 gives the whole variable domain KAGVTQTPRYLIKTRGQQVTLSCSPISGHRSVSWYQQTPGQGLQFLFEYFSETQRNKGNFPGRFSGRQFSNSRSEMNVSTLELGDSALYLCASKRGQGAQGTEAFFGQGTRLTVV.

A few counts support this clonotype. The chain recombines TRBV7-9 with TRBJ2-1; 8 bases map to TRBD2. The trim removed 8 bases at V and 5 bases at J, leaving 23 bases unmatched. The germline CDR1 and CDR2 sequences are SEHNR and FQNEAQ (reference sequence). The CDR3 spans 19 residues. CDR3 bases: TGTGCCAGCCTCGGGTTCGGCGGGAGGCCAACCAGAAACCACAATGAGCAGTTCTTC. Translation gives CASLGFGGRPTRNHNEQFF.